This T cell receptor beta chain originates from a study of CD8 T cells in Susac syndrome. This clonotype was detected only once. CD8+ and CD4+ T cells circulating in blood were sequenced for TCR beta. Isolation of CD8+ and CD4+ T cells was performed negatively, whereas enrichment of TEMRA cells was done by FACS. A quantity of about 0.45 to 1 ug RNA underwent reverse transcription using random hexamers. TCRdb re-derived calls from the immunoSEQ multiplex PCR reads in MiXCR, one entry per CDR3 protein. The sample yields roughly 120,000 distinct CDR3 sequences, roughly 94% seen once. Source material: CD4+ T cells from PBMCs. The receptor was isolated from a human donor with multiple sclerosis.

CDR3 amino acids: CASSPSGEYYGYTF. In nucleotides, the CDR3 is TGTGCCAGCAGCCCAAGCGGGGAGTACTATGGCTACACCTTC. V gene TRBV12-3 or TRBV12-4 combines with J gene TRBJ1-2, with no clear D. This CDR3 comprises 14 residues. Trimming pared 6 bases from V and 3 bases from J, leaving 14 bases between.